The 17 T cell receptor beta chains below come from one sample, sequenced in a study of T cell clusters in autoimmune cytopenias. TRB amplification used approximately 250 ng of peripheral blood genomic DNA. TRB was amplified by touch-down multiplex PCR, primer pools A and B combined. With the multiplex PCR reads reprocessed, TCRdb shows one record per CDR3 protein and no DNA. The table lists approximately 3,000 distinct CDR3 sequences. Source material: peripheral blood. These receptors all come from a human donor with an autoimmune cytopenia or autoimmune hepatitis (not recorded which).

This clonotype is classed as medium-sized by frequency. The rearrangement uses TRBV10-3 and TRBJ2-6; TCRdb reports TRBD2, a call that lacks DNA to check it against. There are 17 residues in the CDR3. From germline, CDR1 is ENHRY and CDR2 SYGVKD. CDR3 in amino acids: CAISERGAAAGANVLTF.

The chain combines TRBV7-7 with TRBJ2-6. CDR1 and CDR2 (germline): SSHAT, FNYEAQ (reference sequence). The CDR3 has 15 amino acids. This chain's CDR3 is CASSPYLSGANVLTF.

The chain carries TRBV20-1 and TRBJ2-4; TCRdb names TRBD1, which stays unverified in the absence of DNA. This CDR3 has 17 amino acids. Germline-derived CDR1 and CDR2 are DFQATT and SNEGSKA (reference sequence). The CDR3: CSADRGQSSLAKNIQYF.

Its frequency marks this clonotype as medium-sized. This chain uses TRBV5-4 with TRBJ2-7; the D call from TCRdb, TRBD1, cannot be confirmed without DNA. The CDR3 loop spans 13 amino acids. Germline lookup yields CDR1 SGHNT and CDR2 YYREEE (reference sequence). CDR3: CASSRGTGYEQYF. Supplemented by reference TRBV5-4 and TRBJ2-7, the full variable domain reads ETGVTQSPTHLIKTRGQQVTLRCSSQSGHNTVSWYQQALGQGPQFIFQYYREEENGRGNFPPRFSGLQFPNYSSELNVNALELDDSALYLCASSRGTGYEQYFGPGTRLTVT.

The rearrangement uses TRBV18 and TRBJ1-2. Germline values: CDR1 KGHSH, CDR2 LQKENI. This CDR3 contains 14 residues. CDR3: CASLGGPSNYGYTF.

This clonotype is labeled medium-sized (0.01 to 0.1%) based on frequency. This chain joins TRBV6-5 and TRBJ2-6; there is no DNA to check the TCRdb D call of TRBD1. The germline V gene has CDR1 MNHEY and CDR2 SVGAGI. This CDR3 spans 15 amino acids. The CDR3 spells CATGQGGTGANVLTF.

In terms of frequency, this clonotype is medium-sized. V gene TRBV20-1 combines with J gene TRBJ2-3; lacking DNA, the TRBD2 call made by TCRdb goes unchecked. Germline V gene sequence: CDR1 DFQATT, CDR2 SNEGSKA (reference sequence). This CDR3 spans 15 amino acids. CDR3 in amino acids: CSARPQGLAGHTQYF.

This clonotype counts as medium-sized by frequency. The chain has TRBV6-5 and TRBJ1-5; TCRdb outputs TRBD1, but without DNA this stays unchecked. The V gene's germline CDR1 is MNHEY and CDR2 SVGAGI. The CDR3 is made up of 14 amino acids. CDR3 amino acids: CASSPRGGRQPQHF.

The rearrangement joins TRBV12-3 or TRBV12-4 to TRBJ1-1; TCRdb picks TRBD1, but there is no DNA to check that call. The CDR3 runs 15 residues. The CDR3 sequence: CASSPPWGLGTEAFF.

This sequence joins TRBV12-3 or TRBV12-4 and TRBJ2-2; the TRBD2 assignment by TCRdb is unverifiable without DNA. There are 15 residues in the CDR3. The CDR3 sequence: CASRGSSSHTGELFF.

This clonotype is classed as medium-sized (0.01 to 0.1%) by frequency. The rearrangement joins TRBV12-3 or TRBV12-4 to TRBJ1-5; the TCRdb D gene call, TRBD1, has no DNA to confirm it. This CDR3 region has 16 residues. The CDR3 loop is CASRDRGEVDTSAQHF.

Frequency places this clonotype as medium-sized. J is TRBJ1-6 and V is TRBV18; no DNA is available, so the TRBD1 call from TCRdb remains unchecked. CDR3 length equals 14 residues. Germline V gene sequence: CDR1 KGHSH, CDR2 LQKENI. CDR3: CASSPDTDNSPLHF.

This clonotype is identified as medium-sized from frequency. The chain employs TRBV29-1 and TRBJ1-1; TCRdb selects TRBD1, and the lack of DNA leaves this call unchecked. CDR1 is SQVTM and CDR2 is ANQGSEA in the germline V gene. This CDR3 is built from 15 residues. CDR3 in amino acids: CSTSQGFRMNTEAFF.

V and J are TRBV20-1 and TRBJ1-5. CDR1 and CDR2 (germline): DFQATT, SNEGSKA (reference sequence). The CDR3 consists of 15 residues. CDR3 region: CSATGGGYSNQPQHF.

This clonotype is labeled medium-sized based on frequency. This sequence joins TRBV5-5 and TRBJ2-7. The germline V gene has CDR1 SGHKS and CDR2 YYEKEE (reference sequence). CDR3 length equals 16 residues. The CDR3 sequence: CASSLWEPNIVYEQYF.

In terms of frequency, this clonotype is medium-sized. The V call is TRBV6-6, the J call TRBJ1-1. Germline V CDR1 and CDR2: MNHNY, SVGAGI (reference sequence). There are 14 residues in the CDR3. CDR3 region: CASSSLGRNTEAFF.

According to its frequency, this clonotype is medium-sized. The chain employs TRBV6-5 and TRBJ1-1. The CDR3 consists of 13 residues. The germline V gene encodes CDR1 MNHEY and CDR2 SVGAGI. CDR3 sequence reads: CASSYAGNTEAFF.